Shown below are 25 T cell receptor beta chains from a single sample sequenced in a study of CD8 T cells in Susac syndrome. A quantity of about 0.5 to 1 ug RNA underwent reverse transcription using random hexamers. TCRdb re-analysed the immunoSEQ multiplex PCR reads in MiXCR, keeping a single row per CDR3 protein. The data contain some 200,000 distinct CDR3 sequences, about 94% of them singletons. What was sequenced was CD4+ T cells from PBMCs. These receptors all stem from a human donor with Susac syndrome.

V usage is TRBV19 and J usage is TRBJ2-1; D may correspond to TRBD1 or TRBD2 (6 bases each). CDR3 size: 16 residues. The germline CDR1 and CDR2 sequences are LNHDA and SQIVND (reference sequence). Between the trimmed V and J ends, which lost 2 bases and 8 bases, there was a span of 19 bases. The CDR3 nucleotides read TGTGCCAGTAGTATAAAAAGGGGGGCCACGAGTCATGAGCAGTTCTTC. Protein product: CASSIKRGATSHEQFF.

The V and J genes are TRBV18 and TRBJ2-5, with 9 bases lining up with TRBD2. Trimming at V came to 2 bases and at J to 2 bases, leaving 9 bases not matched to a gene. This CDR3 has 17 residues. The germline V gene encodes CDR1 KGHSH and CDR2 LQKENI. CDR3 loop: CASSPGSSGGRQETQYF. In DNA form, the CDR3 reads TGTGCCAGCTCACCAGGATCAAGCGGGGGGCGGCAAGAGACCCAGTACTTC.

The J gene is TRBJ2-1, the V gene TRBV5-6, with 8 bases identical to TRBD2. Germline V gene lookup returns CDR1 SGHDT and CDR2 YYEEEE. J was trimmed by 5 bases and V by 4 bases; bases with no gene match: 5. CDR3 length: 14 residues. CDR3 DNA sequence: TGTGCCAGCAGCGGAGCGGGGGCCAACAATGAGCAGTTCTTC. This codes for CASSGAGANNEQFF.

The chain recombines TRBV9 with TRBJ2-5; no reliable D call. The ends were cut back, 4 bases at V and 7 bases at J, with 11 bases in the middle. In germline, CDR1 is SGDLS, CDR2 YYNGEE. This CDR3 has 12 residues. The CDR3 here is CASSPPLGTQYF. The CDR3 nucleotides read TGTGCCAGCAGCCCCCCTTTGGGGACCCAGTACTTC.

V usage is TRBV5-1 and J usage is TRBJ2-1; 7 nucleotides match TRBD1. V lost 4 bases, J lost 3 bases, and 10 bases stayed unmatched. This CDR3 has 16 residues. Per the germline V gene, CDR1 is SGHRS and CDR2 is YFSETQ. The DNA of the CDR3 is TGCGCCAGCAGCCCGGAACCGGGACAGTTCTACAATGAGCAGTTCTTC. This translates into CASSPEPGQFYNEQFF.

V and J are TRBV29-1 and TRBJ1-1; D gene unclear. The V gene lost 8 bases and the J gene lost 1 base, with 14 bases spanning the gap. The germline V gene has CDR1 SQVTM and CDR2 ANQGSEA. The CDR3 spans 13 residues. CDR3 loop: CSSEGGGNTEAFF. The CDR3 coding sequence is TGCAGCTCTGAGGGAGGCGGGAACACTGAAGCTTTCTTT. The full variable domain, completed using reference TRBV29-1 and TRBJ1-1, is SAVISQKPSRDICQRGTSLTIQCQVDSQVTMMFWYRQQPGQSLTLIATANQGSEATYESGFVIDKFPISRPNLTFSTLTVSNMSPEDSSIYLCSSEGGGNTEAFFGQGTRLTVV.

This chain connects TRBV6-5 to TRBJ1-6; D not resolved. Trimming took off 2 bases at V and 7 bases at J, with 9 bases between the two ends. The germline CDR1 and CDR2 sequences are MNHEY and SVGAGI. CDR3 length equals 14 residues. The chain's CDR3 is CASSYRGPNSPLHF. Written as DNA, the CDR3 is TGTGCCAGCAGTTACAGAGGGCCCAATTCACCCCTCCACTTT.

The chain carries TRBV20-1 and TRBJ1-3; tentative D call: TRBD1 (5 bases). This CDR3 has 15 amino acids. V was clipped by 3 bases and J by 1 base, with 13 bases between them. Germline V gives CDR1 DFQATT, CDR2 SNEGSKA (reference sequence). The CDR3, as DNA: TGCAGTGCTAGCGACGGGGGGAGGTCTGGAAACACCATATATTTT. Residues: CSASDGGRSGNTIYF.

The chain combines TRBV9 with TRBJ2-7; tentative D call: TRBD1 (6 bases). The CDR3 is 14 amino acids. CDR1 is SGDLS, CDR2 YYNGEE, per germline. The V gene lost 0 bases and the J gene lost 4 bases, with 11 bases spanning the gap. The CDR3 sequence: CASSVVSGDYEQYF. CDR3 bases: TGTGCCAGCAGCGTAGTGTCAGGGGATTACGAGCAGTACTTC.

The CDR3 coding sequence is TGTGCCAGCAGTGAACGACTAGTTGCCGAGACCCAGTACTTC. Its protein product is CASSERLVAETQYF. The J gene is TRBJ2-5, the V gene TRBV25-1, with TRBD2 as a possible D gene (6 bases). Germline CDR1 MGHDK, CDR2 SYGVNS. CDR3 length: 14 amino acids. V shed 2 bases and J shed 5 bases, with 12 bases lying between them.

V gene TRBV5-1 combines with J gene TRBJ1-6; D unresolved. Per germline, CDR1 SGHRS and CDR2 YFSETQ. Trimming cost V 4 bases and J 0 bases, with 14 bases left between them. This CDR3 is built from 17 residues. CDR3 amino acids: CASSPDPSRSYNSPLHF. CDR3 DNA sequence: TGCGCCAGCAGCCCGGACCCGTCCCGCTCCTATAATTCACCCCTCCACTTT.

The V and J genes are TRBV7-8 and TRBJ2-7, with 8 nucleotides matching TRBD2. The CDR3 totals 14 residues. The junction had 6 bases not matched to a gene; V was cut back by 3 bases and J by 5 bases. From germline, CDR1 is SGHVS and CDR2 FQNEAQ. CDR3 bases: TGTGCCAGCAGCTTCGGGGGGGCCATGGACGAGCAGTACTTC. Amino acids: CASSFGGAMDEQYF.

The gene calls are TRBV3-1 and TRBJ1-1, with D perhaps matching TRBD1 (5 bases). Germline lookup yields CDR1 LGHDT and CDR2 YNNKEL (reference sequence). This CDR3 contains 14 residues. V lost 1 base, J lost 5 bases, and 11 bases lay in between. In DNA, the CDR3 is TGTGCCAGCAGCCAAGTCTTGAGGGGAACTGAAGCTTTCTTT. Amino acids: CASSQVLRGTEAFF.

The chain uses TRBV29-1 and TRBJ2-1, with unresolved D. The CDR3 consists of 13 residues. The V gene lost 5 bases and the J gene lost 9 bases, with 17 bases spanning the gap. Looked up from germline, CDR1 is SQVTM and CDR2 is ANQGSEA. The CDR3 here is CSVSSEWSGEQFF. In DNA form, the CDR3 reads TGCAGCGTTTCGAGTGAGTGGTCGGGTGAGCAGTTCTTC.

The chain is built from TRBV7-2 and TRBJ2-3; the match to TRBD2 covers 8 bases. Per the germline V gene, CDR1 is SGHTA and CDR2 is FQGNSA. The length of the CDR3 is 15 residues. The ends lost 6 bases at V and 0 bases at J; junction bases unmatched: 5. The CDR3 DNA reads TGTGCCAGCAGATGGAGCGGGGGCAGCACAGATACGCAGTATTTT. Its translation: CASRWSGGSTDTQYF.

This clonotype was detected once. This chain uses TRBV20-1 with TRBJ2-7, with 7 bases lining up with TRBD2. After removal of 4 bases from V and 3 bases from J, the junction contained 9 bases not matched to a gene. CDR3 length equals 14 residues. Germline V gives CDR1 DFQATT, CDR2 SNEGSKA (reference sequence). This CDR3 reads CSAISPSGLYEQYF. The CDR3 nucleotides read TGCAGTGCTATCTCTCCTAGCGGCCTCTACGAGCAGTACTTC.

The chain couples TRBV20-1 to TRBJ2-1, with TRBD1 as a possible D gene (5 bases). The germline V gene has CDR1 DFQATT and CDR2 SNEGSKA (reference sequence). The CDR3 extends over 12 amino acids. Between the trimmed V and J ends, which lost 3 bases and 6 bases, there was a span of 9 bases. The CDR3 sequence: CSASIQVNEQFF. The CDR3 nucleotides read TGCAGTGCTAGTATACAGGTCAATGAGCAGTTCTTC.

The CDR3: CSAGGQVHEQYF. In DNA, the CDR3 is TGCAGTGCTGGAGGACAGGTCCACGAGCAGTACTTC. V usage is TRBV20-1 and J usage is TRBJ2-7; 7 bases fit TRBD1. Germline V gene data show CDR1 as DFQATT and CDR2 as SNEGSKA (reference sequence). The V gene end was trimmed by 5 bases and the J gene end by 5 bases; junction bases not matched to a gene: 6. This CDR3 has 12 residues.

This clonotype was picked up one time. The genes are TRBV20-1 and TRBJ2-5; 8 nucleotides line up with TRBD2. Losses at the gene ends were 4 bases for V and 1 base for J; bases not matched to a gene: 5. The CDR3 runs 14 residues. From germline, CDR1 is DFQATT and CDR2 SNEGSKA (reference sequence). The CDR3 DNA is TGCAGTGCTATCACGGGACTAGGCCAAGAGACCCAGTACTTC. This encodes CSAITGLGQETQYF.

The rearrangement joins TRBV28 to TRBJ2-5; 13 nucleotides agree with TRBD2. CDR3 size: 15 residues. CDR1 MDHEN and CDR2 SYDVKM come from the germline V gene. V dropped 6 bases and J dropped 5; count of bases not matched to a gene: 6. CDR3 region: CASSVTSGGVETQYF. CDR3 nucleotide sequence: TGTGCCAGCAGCGTCACTAGCGGGGGGGTGGAGACCCAGTACTTC.

This chain links TRBV5-1 with TRBJ2-3; tentative D call: TRBD2 (6 bases). This CDR3 is built from 14 residues. Germline V gene data show CDR1 as SGHRS and CDR2 as YFSETQ. The germline V and J ends were trimmed by 0 bases and 7 bases, with 12 bases remaining between them. This CDR3 is CASSLGTTSNTQYF. The CDR3 nucleotides read TGCGCCAGCAGCTTGGGGACTACCAGTAATACGCAGTATTTT.

The genes are TRBV9 and TRBJ1-1; D is undetermined. The CDR3 contains 14 residues. V was pared by 4 bases and J by 1 base, with 11 bases between. The germline CDR1 and CDR2 sequences are SGDLS and YYNGEE. CDR3 nucleotides: TGTGCCAGCAGCTCCTTGCTAGCGAACACTGAAGCTTTCTTT. Translated: CASSSLLANTEAFF.

J is TRBJ1-6 and V is TRBV4-3, with TRBD1 matching 7 bases. V trimming: 1 base; J trimming: 14 bases; junction bases outside the gene matches: 8. This CDR3 contains 14 residues. The germline gives CDR1 LGHNA, CDR2 YSLEER. The CDR3 coding sequence is TGCGCCAGCAGCCAAGGCAGGGGGGCCCGGGCCCTCCACTTT. This sequence encodes CASSQGRGARALHF.

The chain links TRBV9 to TRBJ2-2; tentative D call: TRBD1 (6 bases). Trimming cost V 0 bases and J 0 bases, with 9 bases left between them. The germline CDR1 and CDR2 sequences are SGDLS and YYNGEE. The CDR3 loop spans 16 amino acids. The CDR3 loop is CASSVDPGANTGELFF. The CDR3 nucleotides read TGTGCCAGCAGCGTAGATCCAGGGGCGAACACCGGGGAGCTGTTTTTT.

V gene TRBV11-1 combines with J gene TRBJ2-6, with a weak D call TRBD2 (5 bases). Germline V gene sequence: CDR1 SGHAT, CDR2 FQDESV (reference sequence). The CDR3 consists of 16 residues. With 1 base removed from V and 0 bases from J, the gap between germline ends came to 7 bases. CDR3 amino acids: CASSLVRGSGANVLTF. CDR3 sequence (DNA): TGTGCCAGCAGCTTAGTTCGGGGCTCTGGGGCCAACGTCCTGACTTTC.